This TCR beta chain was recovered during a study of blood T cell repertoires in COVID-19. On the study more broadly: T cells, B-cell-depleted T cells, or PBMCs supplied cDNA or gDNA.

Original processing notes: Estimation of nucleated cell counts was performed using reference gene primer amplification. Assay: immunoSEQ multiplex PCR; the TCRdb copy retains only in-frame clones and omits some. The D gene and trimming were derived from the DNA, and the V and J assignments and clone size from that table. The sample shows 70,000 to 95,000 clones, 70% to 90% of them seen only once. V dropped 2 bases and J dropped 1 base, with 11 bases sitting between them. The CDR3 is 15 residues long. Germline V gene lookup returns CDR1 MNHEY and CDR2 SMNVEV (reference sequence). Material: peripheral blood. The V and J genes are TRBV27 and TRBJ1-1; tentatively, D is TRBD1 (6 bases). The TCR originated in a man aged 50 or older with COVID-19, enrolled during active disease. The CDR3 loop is CASSLIQDRNTEAFF. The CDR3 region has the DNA TGTGCCAGCAGTTTAATCCAGGACAGGAACACTGAAGCTTTCTTT.